This TCR beta chain came from a study of blood T cell repertoires in COVID-19. Overall study: Specimens from acute and convalescent COVID-19 originated in the United States, Italy and Spain. From T cells, B-cell-depleted T cells, or PBMCs came the material, which was cDNA or gDNA.

Authors' processing steps: Cell counts per sample came from amplifying reference gene primers. Clones were read by immunoSEQ multiplex PCR, and TCRdb kept only the in-frame ones, dropping some. Clone size and the V and J calls come from that table; the DNA yielded D and trimming. The repertoire holds 50,000 to 80,000 clones, with about nine tenths as singletons. Trimming at V came to 4 bases and at J to 9 bases, leaving 10 bases not matched to a gene. Germline CDR1 is SGHDN and CDR2 is FVKESK. This CDR3 contains 14 residues. This receptor was taken from a woman aged 80 or over with active COVID-19. The sequenced material came from peripheral blood. J is TRBJ2-7 and V is TRBV14, with TRBD2 identical over 9 bases. The CDR3, as DNA: TGTGCCAGCAGCCGCCCTAGCGGGACCGGCGGGCAGTACTTC. Amino acid sequence: CASSRPSGTGGQYF.